One sample yielded the 24 T cell receptor beta chains listed below, sequenced in a study of cytomegalovirus exposure and HLA in healthy donors. PCR used 60 Vbeta primers and 13 Jbeta primers. Only in-frame clones appear in the TCRdb table, and some are missing; sequencing was by immunoSEQ multiplex PCR. The sample lists approximately 88,000 clones, around 82% occurring once. Sequencing was performed on PBMCs. The receptors stem from a man between 18 and 35 years old in good health and CMV-seronegative.

The gene calls are TRBV11-2 and TRBJ2-2, with D uncertain. Trimming took 6 bases from V and 1 from J, leaving 12 bases between them. Per germline, CDR1 SGHAT and CDR2 FQNNGV. This CDR3 contains 15 residues. The CDR3 sequence: CASSYDSLNTGELFF. CDR3 DNA sequence: TGTGCCAGCAGTTACGACTCCTTGAACACCGGGGAGCTGTTTTTT. Full variable domain (rest looked up from reference TRBV11-2 and TRBJ2-2): EAGVAQSPRYKIIEKRQSVAFWCNPISGHATLYWYQQILGQGPKLLIQFQNNGVVDDSQLPKDRFSAERLKGVDSTLKIQPAKLEDSAVYLCASSYDSLNTGELFFGEGSRLTVL.

This clone was recorded once. This chain links TRBV29-1 with TRBJ1-2; 9 nucleotides match TRBD1. Per germline, CDR1 SQVTM and CDR2 ANQGSEA. This CDR3 has 15 amino acids. After removal of 5 bases from V and 4 bases from J, the junction contained 11 bases not matched to a gene. The CDR3 DNA follows: TGCAGCGTTTCGGACAGGGGCCCCCTGGGCTATGGCTACACCTTC. Protein product: CSVSDRGPLGYGYTF.

The V call is TRBV6-6, the J call TRBJ1-5; D may be TRBD1 (5 bases). The CDR3 contains 16 residues. CDR1 is MNHNY and CDR2 is SVGAGI in the germline V gene (reference sequence). The V end lost 0 bases, the J end lost 9 bases, and 18 bases lay between the germline ends. CDR3 region: CASSYSTAGLGLPQHF. The CDR3 DNA follows: TGTGCCAGCAGTTACTCGACGGCAGGGCTGGGTCTGCCCCAGCATTTT.

This rearrangement joins TRBV4-2 to TRBJ2-3, with a possible D match to TRBD2 (6 bases). Germline assignment: CDR1 LGHNA and CDR2 YNFKEQ. The CDR3 has 17 amino acids. V lost 0 bases and J lost 0, with 13 bases in between. CDR3 DNA: TGTGCCAGCAGCCAAGATAGGAGGGGAGTTAGCACAGATACGCAGTATTTT. It specifies CASSQDRRGVSTDTQYF.

This clone was seen more than once but under ten times. The chain joins TRBV10-3 to TRBJ2-1; 9 nucleotides line up with TRBD1. V was pared by 9 bases and J by 9 bases, with 12 bases of the junction left unmatched. Germline CDR1 ENHRY, CDR2 SYGVKD. This CDR3 has 14 residues. The CDR3 is CAMAEGQGSSEQFF. The CDR3 nucleotides read TGTGCCATGGCCGAGGGACAGGGTAGTAGTGAGCAGTTCTTC.

The chain combines TRBV4-2 with TRBJ2-5, with 10 positions matching TRBD2. CDR1 and CDR2 (germline): LGHNA, YNFKEQ. The CDR3 extends over 17 amino acids. Trimming removed 0 bases from V and 3 bases from J; junction bases left unmatched: 7. The CDR3 sequence: CASSQDRGSGGEETQYF. The CDR3, as DNA: TGTGCCAGCAGCCAAGATCGGGGGAGCGGGGGGGAAGAGACCCAGTACTTC.

A single count supports this clone. DNA of the CDR3: TGTGCCAGCAGCTCAGTGGCCGGGACAGGGTCTCCCGAGCAGTACTTC. It is translated as CASSSVAGTGSPEQYF. The chain carries TRBV7-6 and TRBJ2-7, with 9 bases aligning to TRBD1. J lost 6 bases, V lost 4 bases, and 13 bases had no gene match. Germline CDR1 reads SGHVS; CDR2 reads FNYEAQ. The CDR3 runs 16 residues.

The chain employs TRBV4-2 and TRBJ2-3; D possibly corresponds to TRBD2 (6 bases). Per the germline V gene, CDR1 is LGHNA and CDR2 is YNFKEQ. The CDR3 contains 16 residues. The V and J ends lost 1 base and 5 bases respectively, with 16 bases between them. The CDR3 DNA follows: TGTGCCAGCAGCCAAGTTATGGGACTCGGGCAAGATACGCAGTATTTT. Protein product: CASSQVMGLGQDTQYF.

J is TRBJ1-5 and V is TRBV6-5, with TRBD1 identical over 11 bases. This CDR3 region has 15 residues. J was trimmed by 6 bases and V by 4 bases; bases with no gene match: 5. The germline gives CDR1 MNHEY, CDR2 SVGAGI. The CDR3 sequence: CASSLGQGVAQPQHF. The DNA for the CDR3 is TGTGCCAGCAGTTTGGGACAGGGGGTAGCTCAGCCCCAGCATTTT.

This clone occurred a few times. CDR3 in amino acids: CASSPTRGGLDQPQHF. In DNA, the CDR3 is TGTGCCAGCTCACCGACTAGGGGGGGTCTGGATCAGCCCCAGCATTTT. The chain links TRBV18 to TRBJ1-5; D is possibly TRBD1 (6 bases). The CDR3 has 16 amino acids. V was pared by 3 bases and J by 5 bases, with 17 bases between. Germline CDR1 reads KGHSH; CDR2 reads LQKENI.

This clone was recorded many times. The genes are TRBV6-5 and TRBJ1-1; 8 bases agree with TRBD1. J gave up 3 bases and V 6 bases, and 6 bases lay outside the gene matches. The germline gives CDR1 MNHEY, CDR2 SVGAGI. CDR3 length equals 14 residues. CDR3: CASRDRVGDTEAFF. Written as DNA, the CDR3 is TGTGCCAGCAGGGACAGGGTGGGGGACACTGAAGCTTTCTTT.

The genes are TRBV5-1 and TRBJ1-3; D is unresolved. V was pared by 0 bases and J by 0 bases, with 10 bases between. CDR1 and CDR2 (germline): SGHRS, YFSETQ. CDR3 size: 16 residues. The CDR3 coding sequence is TGCGCCAGCAGCTTGGGGGAGAGTTTCTCTGGAAACACCATATATTTT. Residues: CASSLGESFSGNTIYF. The entire variable domain, with the rest obtained from reference TRBV5-1 and TRBJ1-3, is as follows: KAGVTQTPRYLIKTRGQQVTLSCSPISGHRSVSWYQQTPGQGLQFLFEYFSETQRNKGNFPGRFSGRQFSNSRSEMNVSTLELGDSALYLCASSLGESFSGNTIYFGEGSWLTVV.

The chain employs TRBV20-1 and TRBJ1-2; tentatively, D is TRBD1 (5 bases). Germline V CDR1 and CDR2: DFQATT, SNEGSKA (reference sequence). This CDR3 comprises 11 residues. With 3 bases removed from V and 5 bases from J, the gap between germline ends came to 7 bases. The CDR3 sequence is CSARTEYGYTF. CDR3 DNA sequence: TGCAGTGCTAGGACAGAATATGGCTACACCTTC.

CDR3 in amino acids: CASRLGGRGTDTQYF. The CDR3 DNA sequence: TGTGCAAGTCGCTTAGGGGGGCGGGGCACAGATACGCAGTATTTT. The rearrangement uses TRBV12-2 and TRBJ2-3; the tabulated D call, TRBD1, remains unverified against the DNA. TRBV12-2 is marked as a pseudogene. There are 15 residues in the CDR3.

The chain links TRBV2 to TRBJ2-7, with D possibly matching TRBD1 (6 bases). CDR1 and CDR2 (germline): SNHLY, FYNNEI. V was pared by 1 base and J by 7 bases, with 17 bases between. This CDR3 contains 15 residues. This chain's CDR3 is CASSEGFVLGGEQYF. In DNA, the CDR3 is TGTGCCAGCAGTGAAGGATTCGTCCTAGGGGGAGAGCAGTACTTC. Together with reference TRBV2 and TRBJ2-7, the CDR3 gives the full variable domain: EPEVTQTPSHQVTQMGQEVILRCVPISNHLYFYWYRQILGQKVEFLVSFYNNEISEKSEIFDDQFSVERPDGSNFTLKIRSTKLEDSAMYFCASSEGFVLGGEQYFGPGTRLTVT.

The V call is TRBV14, the J call TRBJ2-5; 7 positions agree with TRBD1. CDR1 and CDR2 from the germline V gene are SGHDN and FVKESK. The CDR3 sequence is 16 residues long. J gave up 5 bases and V 0 bases, and 9 bases lay outside the gene matches. This CDR3 reads CASSQDKGGIAETQYF. CDR3 nucleotide sequence: TGTGCCAGCAGCCAAGACAAAGGGGGCATTGCGGAGACCCAGTACTTC.

The gene calls are TRBV5-8 and TRBJ2-7; D is possibly TRBD1 (6 bases). Trimming took 0 bases from V and 2 from J, leaving 9 bases between them. This CDR3 spans 14 amino acids. Germline assignment: CDR1 SGHTS and CDR2 YDEGEE. The CDR3 spells CASSLDRDPYEQYF. The CDR3 bases are TGTGCCAGCAGCTTGGACAGGGACCCCTACGAGCAGTACTTC.

The chain carries TRBV10-3 and TRBJ1-2; 9 nucleotides agree with TRBD1. V lost 2 bases, J lost 5 bases, and 0 bases stayed unmatched. The CDR3 is 13 amino acids. The germline gives CDR1 ENHRY, CDR2 SYGVKD. The DNA of the CDR3 is TGTGCCATCAGTGAGGGACAGGGGTATGGCTACACCTTC. It specifies CAISEGQGYGYTF.

The rearrangement joins TRBV4-2 to TRBJ2-2; 14 bases agree with TRBD2. Losses at the gene ends were 4 bases for V and 4 bases for J; bases not matched to a gene: 8. This CDR3 has 18 amino acids. Germline V lookup: CDR1 LGHNA, CDR2 YNFKEQ. This CDR3 reads CASSPTSGGELVTGELFF. CDR3 DNA sequence: TGTGCCAGCAGCCCGACTAGCGGGGGGGAGTTGGTCACCGGGGAGCTGTTTTTT.

This sequence joins TRBV4-1 and TRBJ1-1, with D unclear. Germline V lookup: CDR1 MGHRA, CDR2 YSYEKL. V was pared by 0 bases and J by 2 bases, with 10 bases between. This CDR3 has 15 residues. The CDR3 protein is CASSQDWPGNTEAFF. As DNA, the CDR3 is TGCGCCAGCAGCCAAGATTGGCCGGGAAACACTGAAGCTTTCTTT.

The chain links TRBV13 to TRBJ2-1; 10 nucleotides line up with TRBD2. The CDR3 extends over 20 amino acids. The V and J ends lost 5 bases and 6 bases, in that order; junction bases with no gene match: 22. Per germline, CDR1 PRHDT and CDR2 FYEKMQ (reference sequence). The CDR3, as DNA: TGTGCCAGCAGCATCACGATAGCGGGGGGCCCATCCCACCCATCCAATGAGCAGTTCTTC. It specifies CASSITIAGGPSHPSNEQFF.

Note on this clone: A junction end diverges from the germline sequence, so it may reflect a read error. This sequence joins TRBV7-9 and TRBJ2-1; D is ambiguous. CDR3 length equals 12 residues. Germline V gives CDR1 SEHNR, CDR2 FQNEAQ (reference sequence). CDR3 protein: CSSSLSTAEQFF. The DNA for the CDR3 is TGTTCCAGCAGCTTAAGTACAGCAGAGCAGTTCTTC.

The chain employs TRBV11-3 and TRBJ2-2, with TRBD1 matching 7 bases. The V segment lost 5 bases and the J segment 3 bases; nucleotides outside the gene matches: 9. The CDR3 is 16 amino acids. Per germline, CDR1 SGHNT and CDR2 YENEEA. CDR3 DNA: TGTGCCAGCAGCCCCAGAGGGGGCGGTGACACCGGGGAGCTGTTTTTT. Encoded protein: CASSPRGGGDTGELFF.

V and J are TRBV25-1 and TRBJ2-3; 9 bases fit TRBD2. This CDR3 is built from 17 residues. After removal of 1 base from V and 2 bases from J, the junction contained 7 bases not matched to a gene. Germline values: CDR1 MGHDK, CDR2 SYGVNS. CDR3 region: CASSEWVSGGYTDTQYF. In DNA, the CDR3 is TGTGCCAGCAGTGAATGGGTTAGCGGGGGTTACACAGATACGCAGTATTTT.